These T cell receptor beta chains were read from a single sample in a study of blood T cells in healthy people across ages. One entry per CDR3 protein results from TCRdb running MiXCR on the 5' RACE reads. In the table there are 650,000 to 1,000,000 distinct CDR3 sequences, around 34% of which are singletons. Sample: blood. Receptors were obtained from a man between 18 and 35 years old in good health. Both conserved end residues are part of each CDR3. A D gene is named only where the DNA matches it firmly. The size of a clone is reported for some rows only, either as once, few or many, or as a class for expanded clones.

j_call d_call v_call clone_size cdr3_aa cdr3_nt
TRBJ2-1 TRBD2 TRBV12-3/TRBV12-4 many CASSLSGTSGGNEQFF TGTGCCAGCAGTTTATCTGGGACTAGCGGGGGCAATGAGCAGTTCTTC
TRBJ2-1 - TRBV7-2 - CASSFPGILYNEQFF TGTGCCAGCAGCTTTCCAGGGATACTATACAATGAGCAGTTCTTC
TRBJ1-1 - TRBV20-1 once CSAREFRGVNTEAFF TGCAGTGCTAGAGAGTTCAGGGGCGTTAACACTGAAGCTTTCTTT
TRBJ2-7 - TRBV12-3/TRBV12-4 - CASSLVAWAGQASYNEQYF TGTGCCAGCAGTTTAGTTGCTTGGGCAGGCCAGGCCTCCTACAATGAGCAGTACTTC
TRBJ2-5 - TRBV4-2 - CASSLSARTRVVNQYF TGTGCCAGCAGCCTCTCGGCAAGGACAAGGGTTGTTAACCAGTACTTC
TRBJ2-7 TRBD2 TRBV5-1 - CASSLEGLAGEIRDNEQYF TGCGCCAGCAGCTTGGAAGGACTAGCGGGGGAGATAAGGGACAATGAGCAGTACTTC
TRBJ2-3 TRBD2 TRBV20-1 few CSARGWLAGVTDTQYF TGCAGTGCTAGAGGGTGGCTAGCGGGGGTCACAGATACGCAGTATTTT
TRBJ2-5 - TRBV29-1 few CSVGGRGKTQYF TGCAGCGTTGGAGGAAGGGGAAAGACCCAGTACTTC
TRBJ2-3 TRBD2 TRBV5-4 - CASSSRTSVGADTQYF TGTGCCAGCAGCTCCCGGACTAGCGTAGGGGCAGATACGCAGTATTTT
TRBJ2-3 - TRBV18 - CASSPSSQSTDTQYF TGTGCCAGCTCACCATCCTCTCAGAGCACAGATACGCAGTATTTT
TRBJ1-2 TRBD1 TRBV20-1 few CSAASPGRGQDGYTF TGCAGTGCTGCCTCGCCGGGCAGGGGGCAGGATGGCTACACCTTC
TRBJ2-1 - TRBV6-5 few CASSSTGRNNEQFF TGTGCCAGCAGTTCCACGGGACGTAACAATGAGCAGTTCTTC
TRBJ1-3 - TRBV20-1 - CSARDVLGTPGNTIYF TGCAGTGCTAGAGATGTCTTAGGGACCCCTGGAAACACCATATATTTT
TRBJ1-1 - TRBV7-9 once CASSFRIKRGQENTEAFF TGTGCCAGCAGCTTCCGTATAAAGAGGGGACAAGAGAACACTGAAGCTTTCTTT
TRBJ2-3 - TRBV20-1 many CSARDHGAQAGTDTQYF TGCAGTGCTAGAGATCATGGGGCCCAAGCTGGCACAGATACGCAGTATTTT
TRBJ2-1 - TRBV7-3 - CASSFLGGGYNEQFF TGTGCCAGCAGTTTCCTAGGGGGGGGGTACAATGAGCAGTTCTTC
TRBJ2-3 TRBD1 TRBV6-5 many CAIRGQGSTDTQYF TGTGCCATTCGAGGACAGGGTAGCACAGATACGCAGTATTTT
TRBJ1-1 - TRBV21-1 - CASSKQGVNTEAFF TGTGCCAGCAGCAAACAGGGGGTGAACACTGAAGCTTTCTTT
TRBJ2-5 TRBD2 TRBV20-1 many CSAGRGGQETQYF TGCAGTGCTGGCCGCGGGGGTCAAGAGACCCAGTACTTC
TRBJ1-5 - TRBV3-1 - CASSLRASNQPQHF TGTGCCAGCAGCCTTAGGGCTAGCAATCAGCCCCAGCATTTT
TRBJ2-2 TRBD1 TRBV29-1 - CSAGQGLASGELFF TGCAGCGCAGGACAGGGGTTGGCGTCCGGGGAGCTGTTTTTT
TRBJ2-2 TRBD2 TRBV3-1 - CASSREGNTGELFF TGTGCCAGCAGCCGGGAGGGGAACACCGGGGAGCTGTTTTTT
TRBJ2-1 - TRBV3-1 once CASRSRGGPYNEQFF TGTGCCAGCAGATCTAGGGGGGGACCCTACAATGAGCAGTTCTTC
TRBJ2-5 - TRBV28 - CASSGLNTGWQETQYF TGTGCCAGCAGTGGGCTCAATACAGGGTGGCAAGAGACCCAGTACTTC
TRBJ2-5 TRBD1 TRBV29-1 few CSVEAGQGIDNEQYF TGCAGCGTTGAAGCTGGACAGGGAATAGACAATGAGCAGTACTTC